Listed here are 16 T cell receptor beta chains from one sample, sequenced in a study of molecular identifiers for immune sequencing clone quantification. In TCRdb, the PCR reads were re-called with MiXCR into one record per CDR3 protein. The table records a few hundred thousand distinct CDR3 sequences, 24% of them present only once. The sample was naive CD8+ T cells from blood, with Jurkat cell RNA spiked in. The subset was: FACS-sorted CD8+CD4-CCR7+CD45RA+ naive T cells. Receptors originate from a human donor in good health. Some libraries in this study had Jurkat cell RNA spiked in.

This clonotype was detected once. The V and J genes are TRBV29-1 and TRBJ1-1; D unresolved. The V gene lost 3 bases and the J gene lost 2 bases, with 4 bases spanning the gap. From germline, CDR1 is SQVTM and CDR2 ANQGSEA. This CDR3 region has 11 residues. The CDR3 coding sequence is TGCAGCGTTGAGCACAACACTGAAGCTTTCTTT. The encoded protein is CSVEHNTEAFF.

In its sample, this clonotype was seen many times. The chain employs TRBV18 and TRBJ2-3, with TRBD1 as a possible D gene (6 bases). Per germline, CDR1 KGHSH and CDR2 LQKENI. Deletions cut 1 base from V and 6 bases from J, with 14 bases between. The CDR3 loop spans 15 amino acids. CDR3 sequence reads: CASSPLQDSADTQYF. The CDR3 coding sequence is TGTGCCAGCTCACCACTTCAGGACAGTGCCGATACGCAGTATTTT.

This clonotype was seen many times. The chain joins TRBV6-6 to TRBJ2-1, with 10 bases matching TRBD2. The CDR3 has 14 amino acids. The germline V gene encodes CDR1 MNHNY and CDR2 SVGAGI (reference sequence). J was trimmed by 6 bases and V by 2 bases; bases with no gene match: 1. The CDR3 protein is CASSYLAGVNEQFF. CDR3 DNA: TGTGCCAGCAGTTACCTAGCGGGAGTCAATGAGCAGTTCTTC.

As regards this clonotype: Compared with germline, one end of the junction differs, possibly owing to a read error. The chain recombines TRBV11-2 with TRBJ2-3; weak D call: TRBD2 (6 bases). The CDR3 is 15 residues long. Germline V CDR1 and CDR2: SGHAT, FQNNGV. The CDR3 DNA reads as TGTGCCGGCAGCTTGTCTGGCGGGGTCACAGATACGCAGTATTTT. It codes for CAGSLSGGVTDTQYF.

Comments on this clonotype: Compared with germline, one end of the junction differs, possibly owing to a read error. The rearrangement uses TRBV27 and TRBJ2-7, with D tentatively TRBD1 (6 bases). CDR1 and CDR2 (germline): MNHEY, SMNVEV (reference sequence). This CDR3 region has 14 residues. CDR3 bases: TGTGCCGGCAGCCAGTCAGGACAGCTCTACGAGCAGTACTTC. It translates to CAGSQSGQLYEQYF.

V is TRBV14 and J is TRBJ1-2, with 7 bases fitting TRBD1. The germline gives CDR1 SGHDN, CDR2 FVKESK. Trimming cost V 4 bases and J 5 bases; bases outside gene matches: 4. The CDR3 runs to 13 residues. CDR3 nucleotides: TGTGCCAGCAGCCGTGGACAGGATTATGGCTACACCTTC. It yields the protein CASSRGQDYGYTF. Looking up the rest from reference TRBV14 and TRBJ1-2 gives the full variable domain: EAGVTQFPSHSVIEKGQTVTLRCDPISGHDNLYWYRRVMGKEIKFLLHFVKESKQDESGMPNNRFLAERTGGTYSTLKVQPAELEDSGVYFCASSRGQDYGYTFGSGTRLTVV.

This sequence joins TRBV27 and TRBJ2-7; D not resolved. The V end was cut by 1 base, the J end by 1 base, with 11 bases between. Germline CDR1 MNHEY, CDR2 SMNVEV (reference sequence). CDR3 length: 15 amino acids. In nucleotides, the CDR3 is TGTGCCAGCAGTTTATTCGGCAGCGCGTCCTACGAGCAGTACTTC. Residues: CASSLFGSASYEQYF.

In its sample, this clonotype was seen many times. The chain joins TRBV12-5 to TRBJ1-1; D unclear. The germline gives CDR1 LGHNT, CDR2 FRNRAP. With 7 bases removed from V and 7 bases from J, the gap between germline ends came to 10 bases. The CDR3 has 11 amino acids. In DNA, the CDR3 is TGTGCTAGTGCGGCCGGTTTTGAAGCTTTCTTT. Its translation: CASAAGFEAFF.

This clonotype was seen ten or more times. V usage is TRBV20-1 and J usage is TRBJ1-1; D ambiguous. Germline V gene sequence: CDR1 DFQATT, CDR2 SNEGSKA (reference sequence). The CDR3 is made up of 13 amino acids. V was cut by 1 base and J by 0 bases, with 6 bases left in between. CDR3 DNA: TGCAGTGCTAGAGGAATTTTGAACACTGAAGCTTTCTTT. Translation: CSARGILNTEAFF.

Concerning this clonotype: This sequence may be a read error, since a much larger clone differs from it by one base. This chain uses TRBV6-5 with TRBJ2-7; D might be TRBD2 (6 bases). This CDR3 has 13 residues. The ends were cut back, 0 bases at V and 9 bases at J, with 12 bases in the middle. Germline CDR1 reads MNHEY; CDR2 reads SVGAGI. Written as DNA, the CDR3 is TGTGCCAGCAGTTACTCGGAGGGTTTCGGGCAGTACTTC. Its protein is CASSYSEGFGQYF.

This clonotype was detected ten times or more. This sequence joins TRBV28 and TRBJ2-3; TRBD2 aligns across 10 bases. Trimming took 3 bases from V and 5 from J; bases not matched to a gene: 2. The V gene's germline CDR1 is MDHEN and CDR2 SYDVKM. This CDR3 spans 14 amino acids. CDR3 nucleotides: TGTGCCAGCAGTTTCCGACTAGCGGGAGATACGCAGTATTTT. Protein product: CASSFRLAGDTQYF. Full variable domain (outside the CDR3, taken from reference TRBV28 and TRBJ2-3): DVKVTQSSRYLVKRTGEKVFLECVQDMDHENMFWYRQDPGLGLRLIYFSYDVKMKEKGDIPEGYSVSREKKERFSLILESASTNQTSMYLCASSFRLAGDTQYFGPGTRLTVL.

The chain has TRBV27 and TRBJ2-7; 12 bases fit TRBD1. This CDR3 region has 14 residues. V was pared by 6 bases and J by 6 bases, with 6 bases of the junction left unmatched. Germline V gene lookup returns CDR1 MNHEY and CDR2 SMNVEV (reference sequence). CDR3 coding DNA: TGTGCCAGCAGGATCCCGGGACAGGGGGCCGAGCAGTACTTC. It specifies CASRIPGQGAEQYF.

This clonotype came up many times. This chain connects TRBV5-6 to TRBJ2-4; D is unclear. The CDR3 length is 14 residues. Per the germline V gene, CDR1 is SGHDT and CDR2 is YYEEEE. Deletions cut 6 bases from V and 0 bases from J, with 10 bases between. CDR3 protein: CASTNILAKNIQYF. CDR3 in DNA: TGTGCCAGCACCAATATACTAGCCAAAAACATTCAGTACTTC.

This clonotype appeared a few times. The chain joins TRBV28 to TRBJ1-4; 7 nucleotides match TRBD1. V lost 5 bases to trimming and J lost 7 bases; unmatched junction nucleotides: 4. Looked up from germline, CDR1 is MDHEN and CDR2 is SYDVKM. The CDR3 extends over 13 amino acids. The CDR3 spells CASSNPGGEKLFF. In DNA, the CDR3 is TGTGCCAGCAGTAACCCAGGGGGTGAAAAACTGTTTTTT.

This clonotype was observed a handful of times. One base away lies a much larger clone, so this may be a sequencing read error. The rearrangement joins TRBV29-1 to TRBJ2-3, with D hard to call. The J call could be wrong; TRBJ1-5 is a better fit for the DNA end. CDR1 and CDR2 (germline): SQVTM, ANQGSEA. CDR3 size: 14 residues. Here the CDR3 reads CSVEGLSSTDTQHF. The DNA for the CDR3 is TGCAGCGTTGAAGGTTTATCTAGCACAGATACGCAGCATTTT.

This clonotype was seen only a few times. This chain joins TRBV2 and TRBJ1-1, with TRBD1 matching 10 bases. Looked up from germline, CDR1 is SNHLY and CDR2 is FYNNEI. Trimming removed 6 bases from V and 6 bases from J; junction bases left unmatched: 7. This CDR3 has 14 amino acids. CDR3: CASRDRGAGAEAFF. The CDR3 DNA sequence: TGTGCCAGCAGGGACAGGGGGGCTGGGGCTGAAGCTTTCTTT.